This section outlines one T cell receptor beta chain sequence together with its context. The CDR3 extends over 17 amino acids. The junction had 13 bases not matched to a gene; V was cut back by 3 bases and J by 2 bases. Germline lookup yields CDR1 SGDLS and CDR2 YYNGEE. This record belongs to a study of blood T cell repertoires in COVID-19. For the study at large: The United States, Italy and Spain were the sources of the acute and convalescent COVID-19 samples. Nucleic acid was either cDNA or gDNA, and it came from T cells, B-cell-depleted T cells, or PBMCs.

How the authors handled the data: Researchers report that nucleated cell counts were estimated from reference gene primer amplification. Method: immunoSEQ multiplex PCR; TCRdb's copy keeps in-frame clones and lacks some. V and J calls and clone size follow that table, whereas D and trimming were derived from the DNA. The table shows around 45,000 clones, with just under 70% occurring only once. This chain connects TRBV9 to TRBJ2-5, with 7 bases that match TRBD1. Sequencing was carried out using peripheral blood. The source is an elderly man with acute or convalescent COVID-19. The CDR3 coding sequence is TGTGCCAGCAGCGACCCCGACCGGACAGGTCGACAAGAGACCCAGTACTTC. As protein: CASSDPDRTGRQETQYF.